A single sample gave rise to the 28 T cell receptor beta chains below, sequenced in a study of blood T cell repertoires in COVID-19. Profiled with immunoSEQ multiplex PCR; TCRdb holds only in-frame clones, not every one. The data hold approximately 200,000 clones, with more than 70% observed a single time. Specimen: peripheral blood. All receptors come from a woman aged 60-75 years with acute or convalescent COVID-19.

V and J are TRBV6-2 or TRBV6-3 and TRBJ1-2, with 7 bases matching TRBD1. The CDR3 is 15 residues long. The ends lost 2 bases at V and 8 bases at J; junction bases unmatched: 11. In germline, CDR1 is MNHEY, CDR2 SVGEGT. In DNA form, the CDR3 reads TGTGCCAGCAGTTACATCCCTACAGGGGTCGAAGGCTACACCTTC. Translating it yields CASSYIPTGVEGYTF.

The chain combines TRBV7-9 with TRBJ1-3; 10 bases are shared with TRBD1. Germline V lookup: CDR1 SEHNR, CDR2 FQNEAQ (reference sequence). The trim removed 5 bases at V and 7 bases at J, leaving 8 bases unmatched. This CDR3 is 15 amino acids long. For the CDR3, the DNA is TGTGCCAGCAGCCCAGACAGGGGGCGAAGCAACACCATATATTTT. This translates into CASSPDRGRSNTIYF.

CDR3 sequence reads: CASSESGQYYEQYF. CDR3 nucleotide sequence: TGCGCCAGCAGTGAGTCGGGACAATATTACGAGCAGTACTTC. V gene TRBV10-2 combines with J gene TRBJ2-7; a possible D gene is TRBD1 (6 bases). Germline V lookup: CDR1 WSHSY, CDR2 SAAADI. The CDR3 contains 14 residues. Trimming removed 0 bases from V and 4 bases from J, with 10 bases in between.

The chain employs TRBV7-2 and TRBJ2-3; the D is unclear. Germline CDR1 reads SGHTA; CDR2 reads FQGNSA. The CDR3 spans 12 residues. V lost 6 bases and J 4 bases, leaving 8 bases between the germline ends. The CDR3 nucleotides are TGTGCCAGCAGGTTGGGCTCAGATACGCAGTATTTT. Translation gives CASRLGSDTQYF. The variable domain in full, completed from reference TRBV7-2 and TRBJ2-3, reads GAGVSQSPSNKVTEKGKDVELRCDPISGHTALYWYRQSLGQGLEFLIYFQGNSAPDKSGLPSDRFSAERTGGSVSTLTIQRTQQEDSAVYLCASRLGSDTQYFGPGTRLTVL.

A note on this clone: Other DNA variants within this sample encode the same CDR3. This chain joins TRBV5-6 and TRBJ2-5, with a tentative D call TRBD2 (6 bases). V gave up 1 base and J gave up 5 bases, with 9 bases separating them. Germline CDR1 is SGHDT and CDR2 is YYEEEE. The CDR3 loop spans 13 amino acids. CDR3 in amino acids: CASSLLGRETQYF. Written as DNA, the CDR3 is TGTGCCAGCAGCTTGTTAGGGAGGGAGACCCAGTACTTC.

The rearrangement links TRBV5-1 to TRBJ2-3, with a tentative D call TRBD1 (6 bases). Germline V lookup: CDR1 SGHRS, CDR2 YFSETQ. CDR3 length: 14 residues. Deletions cut 3 bases from V and 2 bases from J, with 10 bases between. The CDR3 sequence: CASSSGQHTDTQYF. In DNA, the CDR3 is TGCGCCAGCAGCTCAGGACAGCACACAGATACGCAGTATTTT.

As DNA, the CDR3 is TGTGCCAGCAGCGCATTGACAGGGTCGGGGAGCACAGATACGCAGTATTTT. It specifies CASSALTGSGSTDTQYF. J is TRBJ2-3 and V is TRBV9, with TRBD1 matching 7 bases. V dropped 3 bases and J dropped 0; count of bases not matched to a gene: 10. Germline V gene data show CDR1 as SGDLS and CDR2 as YYNGEE. The CDR3 has 17 residues.

The chain carries TRBV28 and TRBJ1-5; no clear D. The V gene's germline CDR1 is MDHEN and CDR2 SYDVKM. The CDR3 spans 15 residues. Deletions cut 2 bases from V and 3 bases from J, with 11 bases between. CDR3 nucleotide sequence: TGTGCCAGCAGTTTAGCGGCTGGCCCCAATCAGCCCCAGCATTTT. Translation: CASSLAAGPNQPQHF.

The V gene is TRBV19, the J gene TRBJ2-6, with D uncertain. CDR1 is LNHDA and CDR2 is SQIVND in the germline V gene (reference sequence). The CDR3 has 14 residues. Trimming took off 5 bases at V and 1 base at J, with 6 bases between the two ends. CDR3 sequence reads: CASSRYSGANVLTF. The CDR3 DNA follows: TGTGCCAGTAGTCGGTATTCTGGGGCCAACGTCCTGACTTTC. Using reference TRBV19 and TRBJ2-6 for the parts outside the CDR3, the full variable domain is DGGITQSPKYLFRKEGQNVTLSCEQNLNHDAMYWYRQDPGQGLRLIYYSQIVNDFQKGDIAEGYSVSREKKESFPLTVTSAQKNPTAFYLCASSRYSGANVLTFGAGSRLTVL.

The gene calls are TRBV9 and TRBJ2-3, with unresolved D. The V end was cut by 0 bases, the J end by 5 bases, with 13 bases between. CDR1 SGDLS and CDR2 YYNGEE come from the germline V gene. This CDR3 spans 15 amino acids. The CDR3 loop is CASSVGASDQDTQYF. The CDR3 coding sequence is TGTGCCAGCAGCGTAGGGGCCTCAGACCAAGATACGCAGTATTTT. Full variable domain (remainder filled in from reference TRBV9 and TRBJ2-3): DSGVTQTPKHLITATGQRVTLRCSPRSGDLSVYWYQQSLDQGLQFLIQYYNGEERAKGNILERFSAQQFPDLHSELNLSSLELGDSALYFCASSVGASDQDTQYFGPGTRLTVL.

The genes are TRBV29-1 and TRBJ2-1; 8 nucleotides match TRBD2. There are 15 residues in the CDR3. Unmatched junction bases numbered 6, after V lost 0 bases and J lost 5 bases. Germline CDR1 and CDR2: SQVTM and ANQGSEA. In DNA form, the CDR3 reads TGCAGCGTTGAAGATTTACGGGGGGGTCACAATGAGCAGTTCTTC. Protein sequence: CSVEDLRGGHNEQFF.

This rearrangement joins TRBV7-8 to TRBJ2-7, with D possibly being TRBD2 (5 bases). Germline V CDR1 and CDR2: SGHVS, FQNEAQ. V lost 2 bases to trimming and J lost 7 bases, with 12 bases between them. This CDR3 is 13 amino acids long. The CDR3: CASSLMDSLEQYF. The CDR3 coding sequence is TGTGCCAGCAGCTTAATGGACTCGCTAGAGCAGTACTTC.

This chain uses TRBV6-4 with TRBJ2-1, with TRBD2 matching 7 bases. Trimming at V came to 4 bases and at J to 0 bases, leaving 3 bases not matched to a gene. The germline V gene encodes CDR1 MRHNA and CDR2 SNTAGT. The CDR3 contains 15 residues. This CDR3 is CASSVGGGSYNEQFF. The CDR3 nucleotides read TGTGCCAGCAGTGTGGGCGGGGGCTCCTACAATGAGCAGTTCTTC.

The chain is built from TRBV2 and TRBJ1-5; D unresolved. The length of the CDR3 is 14 residues. Trimming left V 6 bases short and J 4 bases short, with 13 bases between. CDR1 and CDR2 from the germline V gene are SNHLY and FYNNEI. CDR3: CASSQQYSNQPQHF. The CDR3 nucleotides are TGTGCCAGCAGCCAGCAGTACAGTAATCAGCCCCAGCATTTT.

A remark on this clone: One end of the junction fails to match germline, which may point to a read error. The chain links TRBV6-1 to TRBJ1-6, with D tentatively TRBD1 (5 bases). The CDR3 is made up of 13 amino acids. In germline, CDR1 is MNHNS, CDR2 SASEGT. CDR3 protein: CASTEGALFTLHF. In nucleotides, the CDR3 is TGTGCCAGCACTGAAGGGGCCCTCTTCACCCTCCACTTT.

The chain uses TRBV24-1 and TRBJ2-7, with D possibly TRBD1 on 6 matching bases. This CDR3 spans 13 amino acids. The germline V gene encodes CDR1 KGHDR and CDR2 SFDVKD. V lost 12 bases and J lost 5, with 19 bases in between. CDR3 residues: CAPQGWRVNEQYF. CDR3 coding DNA: TGTGCCCCACAGGGATGGCGTGTGAACGAGCAGTACTTC.

This sequence joins TRBV28 and TRBJ2-2; the match to TRBD1 covers 8 bases. This CDR3 contains 18 residues. Trimming removed 6 bases from V and 5 bases from J; junction bases left unmatched: 17. Germline lookup yields CDR1 MDHEN and CDR2 SYDVKM. CDR3 sequence reads: CASRTPRTGRGATGELFF. The CDR3 bases are TGTGCCAGCAGAACTCCAAGGACAGGGCGGGGAGCAACCGGGGAGCTGTTTTTT.

The J gene is TRBJ2-1, the V gene TRBV10-3; D call uncertain. The ends were cut back, 3 bases at V and 4 bases at J, with 4 bases in the middle. Germline CDR1 and CDR2: ENHRY and SYGVKD. This CDR3 contains 12 residues. In DNA, the CDR3 is TGTGCCATCAGTGAAACTTACAATGAGCAGTTCTTC. This sequence encodes CAISETYNEQFF.

The rearrangement links TRBV4-3 to TRBJ1-6, with D possibly TRBD1 on 5 matching bases. Germline V lookup: CDR1 LGHNA, CDR2 YSLEER. This CDR3 has 16 residues. V lost 0 bases to trimming and J lost 7 bases, with 13 bases between them. The CDR3 protein is CASSQDRGRINSPLHF. DNA for the CDR3: TGCGCCAGCAGCCAAGATAGGGGCAGGATAAATTCACCCCTCCACTTT.

The rearrangement links TRBV6-5 to TRBJ1-5; possible D gene TRBD1, 6 bases. Trimming cost V 10 bases and J 5 bases, with 9 bases left between them. CDR3 length: 11 residues. Germline CDR1 and CDR2: MNHEY and SVGAGI. The CDR3 loop reads CATNRDQPQHF. The CDR3 DNA sequence: TGTGCCACAAACAGGGATCAGCCCCAGCATTTT.

The rearrangement links TRBV19 to TRBJ1-2; D is possibly TRBD1 (6 bases). The germline gives CDR1 LNHDA, CDR2 SQIVND (reference sequence). CDR3 length equals 14 residues. The V end was cut by 8 bases, the J end by 8 bases, with 21 bases between. CDR3 loop: CASSSTDSPYGYTF. The CDR3 bases are TGTGCCAGTTCATCGACGGACAGCCCCTACGGCTACACCTTC.

This chain joins TRBV19 and TRBJ1-3, with TRBD1 matching over 9 bases. This CDR3 comprises 15 residues. V shed 7 bases and J 4 bases; nucleotides not matched to a gene: 8. The germline V gene has CDR1 LNHDA and CDR2 SQIVND (reference sequence). The CDR3 sequence: CASIKGQGQGNTIYF. For the CDR3, the DNA is TGTGCCAGTATCAAGGGACAGGGACAGGGAAACACCATATATTTT.

This clone was seen once. The V gene is TRBV19, the J gene TRBJ2-2; possible D gene TRBD1, 5 bases. CDR3 size: 14 residues. The V end was cut by 3 bases, the J end by 5 bases, with 10 bases between. Germline V gene sequence: CDR1 LNHDA, CDR2 SQIVND (reference sequence). CDR3 nucleotide sequence: TGTGCCAGTAGTATTGGCAGGGTTACCGGGGAGCTGTTTTTT. Amino acid sequence: CASSIGRVTGELFF.

This rearrangement joins TRBV4-1 to TRBJ2-5, with 11 bases lining up with TRBD2. CDR3 size: 16 residues. CDR1 MGHRA and CDR2 YSYEKL come from the germline V gene. V lost 1 base, J lost 1 base, and 2 bases stayed unmatched. CDR3 coding DNA: TGCGCCAGCAGCCAAGTTCTAGCGGGGGGCCAAGAGACCCAGTACTTC. Protein: CASSQVLAGGQETQYF.

This clone has ten or more counts. This chain links TRBV19 with TRBJ1-5, with 7 bases fitting TRBD1. From germline, CDR1 is LNHDA and CDR2 SQIVND (reference sequence). The CDR3 runs 13 residues. Trimming at V came to 7 bases and at J to 7 bases, leaving 7 bases not matched to a gene. As DNA, the CDR3 is TGTGCCAGTAACACAGGGGAAGGACAGCCCCAGCATTTT. Residues: CASNTGEGQPQHF.

As regards this clone: Other DNA sequences in the same sample also yield this CDR3. The rearrangement links TRBV7-9 to TRBJ1-3; D is ambiguous. Trimming pared 5 bases from V and 2 bases from J, leaving 4 bases between. Germline V gene lookup returns CDR1 SEHNR and CDR2 FQNEAQ (reference sequence). This CDR3 has 12 amino acids. DNA of the CDR3: TGTGCCAGCAGCCCAGCTGGAAACACCATATATTTT. Amino acids: CASSPAGNTIYF.

V usage is TRBV30 and J usage is TRBJ1-2; TRBD1 agrees at 7 bases. CDR3 length equals 16 residues. After removal of 3 bases from V and 4 bases from J, the junction contained 14 bases not matched to a gene. Germline CDR1 and CDR2: GTSNPN and SVGIG (reference sequence). DNA for the CDR3: TGTGCCTGGAGGACCCCCCAACAGGGGAAGGTCTATGGCTACACCTTC. This codes for CAWRTPQQGKVYGYTF.

Only one count was recorded for this clone. CDR3 sequence: CASSLFDRGTEAFF. The CDR3 DNA follows: TGTGCCAGCAGTTTATTTGACAGGGGCACTGAAGCTTTCTTT. The chain recombines TRBV5-6 with TRBJ1-1; 8 nucleotides align to TRBD1. CDR3 length equals 14 residues. Trimming took 5 bases from V and 4 from J; bases not matched to a gene: 7. From germline, CDR1 is SGHDT and CDR2 YYEEEE.